This TCR beta chain came from a study of cytomegalovirus exposure and HLA in healthy donors. The study, taken as a whole, reports: Testing in vitro showed three CMV-associated chains specific for CMV antigens. Rare sequences made up most TCRs, while some public TCRs were found in many donors.

While the first cohort had hundreds of subjects, the donors belonged to the separate validation cohort of over a hundred subjects. The CDR3 loop spans 14 amino acids. The germline V gene has CDR1 SGHRS and CDR2 YFSETQ. Trimming stripped 4 bases from V and 1 base from J, with 11 bases between. Libraries were prepared by immunoSEQ multiplex PCR; TCRdb keeps only in-frame clonotypes and omits some of them. The table lists 250,000 to 300,000 clones, roughly 90% of them singletons. Worth noting for this clone: No antigen is known for it.

Sequencing input: PBMCs. The receptor's source is a young woman in good health and CMV-seronegative. The rearrangement joins TRBV5-1 to TRBJ1-1, with D unclear. The CDR3 nucleotides read TGCGCCAGCAGCATCCAGGAGGGGAACACTGAAGCTTTCTTT. It specifies CASSIQEGNTEAFF.